These 12 T cell receptor beta chains share one sample of origin, sequenced in a study of T cell repertoires in cytomegalovirus infection. TCRdb re-analysed the reads in MiXCR, keeping a single row per CDR3 protein. Altogether around 450,000 distinct CDR3 sequences are present, approximately 10% being singletons, with the ten largest covering around 9.6%. Input material: PBMCs. These receptors were collected from a human donor in good health (CMV status not recorded). Some clones in this sample may be carry-over from other donors' samples.

This chain connects TRBV20-1 to TRBJ2-1; D is perhaps TRBD1 (5 bases). V was pared by 1 base and J by 0 bases, with 7 bases between. The CDR3 contains 14 residues. Germline loops: CDR1 DFQATT, CDR2 SNEGSKA (reference sequence). CDR3 nucleotide sequence: TGCAGTGCTAGAGGTCAGGGCTCCTACAATGAGCAGTTCTTC. Encoded protein: CSARGQGSYNEQFF.

This clonotype came up many times. The V gene is TRBV7-4, the J gene TRBJ1-1; D is possibly TRBD1 (6 bases). Between the trimmed V and J ends, which lost 1 base and 1 base, there was a span of 13 bases. This CDR3 is 16 amino acids long. The V gene's germline CDR1 is SGHVT and CDR2 SQSDAQ. The CDR3 protein is CASSLVPRQENTEAFF. In nucleotides, the CDR3 is TGTGCCAGCAGCTTAGTCCCGCGACAGGAGAACACTGAAGCTTTCTTT.

This chain connects TRBV5-1 to TRBJ2-2; no definite D call. This CDR3 contains 17 residues. The V gene's germline CDR1 is SGHRS and CDR2 YFSETQ. V lost 1 base and J 0 bases, leaving 13 bases between the germline ends. In DNA, the CDR3 is TGCGCCAGCAGCTTGCTAATGGGCGGTGCGAACACCGGGGAGCTGTTTTTT. This codes for CASSLLMGGANTGELFF.

The chain is built from TRBV29-1 and TRBJ1-1; D is unresolved. The V gene lost 6 bases and the J gene lost 1 base, with 21 bases spanning the gap. Germline CDR1 is SQVTM and CDR2 is ANQGSEA. The CDR3 has 16 residues. CDR3 nucleotide sequence: TGCAGCGTCGTTGAGTTTGGAGTAGTGTGGAACACTGAAGCTTTCTTT. It codes for CSVVEFGVVWNTEAFF.

This clonotype turned up a few times. This chain uses TRBV6-1 with TRBJ1-1; a possible D gene is TRBD1 (5 bases). This CDR3 is 15 amino acids long. Germline V gene lookup returns CDR1 MNHNS and CDR2 SASEGT. Trimming left V 6 bases short and J 0 bases short, with 14 bases between. As DNA, the CDR3 is TGTGCCAGCAGATGGGACCCCAGAATGAACACTGAAGCTTTCTTT. It is translated as CASRWDPRMNTEAFF.

This chain's CDR3 is CASSLSLAGVYEQYF. Written as DNA, the CDR3 is TGTGCCAGCAGTTTATCCCTAGCGGGAGTCTACGAGCAGTACTTC. The V and J genes are TRBV28 and TRBJ2-7; TRBD2 matches at 10 bases. Germline V gene lookup returns CDR1 MDHEN and CDR2 SYDVKM. After removal of 1 base from V and 3 bases from J, the junction contained 3 bases not matched to a gene. The CDR3 is 15 amino acids.

This clonotype was detected many times. This chain uses TRBV20-1 with TRBJ1-1, with D tentatively TRBD1 (6 bases). From germline, CDR1 is DFQATT and CDR2 SNEGSKA (reference sequence). CDR3 size: 18 residues. V dropped 5 bases and J dropped 5 bases, with 30 bases sitting between them. The CDR3 here is CSALPLDSRFQGGTEAFF. The CDR3 DNA sequence: TGCAGTGCTCTCCCCTTGGACAGTCGGTTTCAAGGAGGGACTGAAGCTTTCTTT.

This clonotype appeared many times. This chain links TRBV6-5 with TRBJ2-4; D remains ambiguous. The CDR3 is 14 residues long. V was clipped by 0 bases and J by 5 bases, with 8 bases between them. Germline V gene data show CDR1 as MNHEY and CDR2 as SVGAGI. The CDR3 here is CASSYSKGQNIQYF. The CDR3 DNA is TGTGCCAGCAGTTACTCGAAGGGTCAAAACATTCAGTACTTC.

This clonotype was detected many times. The chain uses TRBV6-1 and TRBJ2-7; D is unresolved. Germline CDR1 and CDR2: MNHNS and SASEGT. The CDR3 extends over 13 amino acids. Trimming stripped 2 bases from V and 3 bases from J, with 8 bases between. The CDR3 coding sequence is TGTGCCAGCAGTGAAACAGTACTCTACGAGCAGTACTTC. Protein product: CASSETVLYEQYF.

This clonotype was found a few times. The chain links TRBV20-1 to TRBJ2-5, with 11 positions matching TRBD1. V trimming: 6 bases; J trimming: 5 bases; junction bases outside the gene matches: 2. The germline gives CDR1 DFQATT, CDR2 SNEGSKA (reference sequence). The CDR3 contains 12 residues. CDR3 region: CSADRGRETQYF. Here the CDR3 DNA reads TGCAGTGCGGACAGGGGGCGGGAGACCCAGTACTTC.

The sample holds many counts of this clonotype. The rearrangement uses TRBV20-1 and TRBJ2-2; 12 bases match TRBD2. V was pared by 3 bases and J by 1 base, with 3 bases of the junction left unmatched. The CDR3 covers 16 residues. Germline lookup yields CDR1 DFQATT and CDR2 SNEGSKA (reference sequence). The CDR3 region has the DNA TGCAGTGCTAGGCCTAGCGGGAGGGGGAACACCGGGGAGCTGTTTTTT. Translated: CSARPSGRGNTGELFF.

In this sample, this clonotype turned up many times. The genes are TRBV7-9 and TRBJ2-1, with D tentatively TRBD1 or TRBD2 (5 bases each). The germline gives CDR1 SEHNR, CDR2 FQNEAQ (reference sequence). V was clipped by 7 bases and J by 4 bases, with 14 bases between them. This CDR3 region has 14 residues. The CDR3 DNA reads as TGTGCCAGCACCCGGGACGGAGGATACAATGAGCAGTTCTTC. Translation gives CASTRDGGYNEQFF.